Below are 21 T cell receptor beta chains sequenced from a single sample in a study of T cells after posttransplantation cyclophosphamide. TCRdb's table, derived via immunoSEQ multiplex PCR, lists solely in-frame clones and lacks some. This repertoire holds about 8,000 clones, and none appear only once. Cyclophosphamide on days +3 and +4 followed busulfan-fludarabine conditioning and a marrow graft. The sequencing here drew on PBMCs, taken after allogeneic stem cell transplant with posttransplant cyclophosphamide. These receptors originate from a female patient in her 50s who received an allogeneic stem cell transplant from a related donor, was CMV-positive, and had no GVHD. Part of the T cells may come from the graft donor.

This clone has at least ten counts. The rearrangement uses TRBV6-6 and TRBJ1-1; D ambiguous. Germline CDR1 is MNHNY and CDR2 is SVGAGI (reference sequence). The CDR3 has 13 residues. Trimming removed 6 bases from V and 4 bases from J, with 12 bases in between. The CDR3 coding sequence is TGTGCCAGCAGCCCCGGCCAGGCCACTGAAGCTTTCTTT. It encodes CASSPGQATEAFF.

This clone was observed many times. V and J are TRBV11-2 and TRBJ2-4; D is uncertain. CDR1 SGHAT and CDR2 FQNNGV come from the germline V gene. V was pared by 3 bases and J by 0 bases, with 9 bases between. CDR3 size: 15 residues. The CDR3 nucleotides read TGTGCCAGCAGCTTCACTATACTAGCCAAAAACATTCAGTACTTC. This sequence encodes CASSFTILAKNIQYF.

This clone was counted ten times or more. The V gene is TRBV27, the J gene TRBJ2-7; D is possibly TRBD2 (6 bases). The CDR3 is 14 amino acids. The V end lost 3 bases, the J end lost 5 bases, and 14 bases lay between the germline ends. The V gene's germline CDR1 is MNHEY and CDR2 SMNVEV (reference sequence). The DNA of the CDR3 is TGTGCCAGCAGTTTTAGCGGTAGGGGCGACGAGCAGTACTTC. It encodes CASSFSGRGDEQYF.

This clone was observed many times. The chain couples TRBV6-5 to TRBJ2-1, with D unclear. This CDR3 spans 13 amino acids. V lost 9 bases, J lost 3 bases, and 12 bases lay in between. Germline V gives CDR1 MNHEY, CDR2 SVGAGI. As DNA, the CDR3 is TGTGCCAGGAACCGCGGATTCTACAATGAGCAGTTCTTC. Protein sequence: CARNRGFYNEQFF.

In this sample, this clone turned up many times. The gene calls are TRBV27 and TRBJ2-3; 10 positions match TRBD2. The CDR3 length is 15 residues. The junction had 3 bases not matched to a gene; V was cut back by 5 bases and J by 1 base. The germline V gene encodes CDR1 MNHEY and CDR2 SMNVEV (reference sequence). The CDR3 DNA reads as TGTGCCAGCAGTCTAGCGGGAGCTGGCACAGATACGCAGTATTTT. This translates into CASSLAGAGTDTQYF.

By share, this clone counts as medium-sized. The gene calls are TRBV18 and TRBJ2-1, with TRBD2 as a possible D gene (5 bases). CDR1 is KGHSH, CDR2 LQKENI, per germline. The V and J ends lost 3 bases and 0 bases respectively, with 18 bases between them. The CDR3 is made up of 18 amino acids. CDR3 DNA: TGTGCCAGCTCACCTCTGATCCAGGCCGCGGGCTCCTACAATGAGCAGTTCTTC. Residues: CASSPLIQAAGSYNEQFF.

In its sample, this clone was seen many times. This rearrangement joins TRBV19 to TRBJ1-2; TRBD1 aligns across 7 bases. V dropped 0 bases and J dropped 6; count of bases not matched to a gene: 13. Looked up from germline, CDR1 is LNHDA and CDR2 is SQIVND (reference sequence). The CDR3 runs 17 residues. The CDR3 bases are TGTGCCAGTAGTATAGACCACGACCCCCCAGGGGGTAATGGCTACACCTTC. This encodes CASSIDHDPPGGNGYTF.

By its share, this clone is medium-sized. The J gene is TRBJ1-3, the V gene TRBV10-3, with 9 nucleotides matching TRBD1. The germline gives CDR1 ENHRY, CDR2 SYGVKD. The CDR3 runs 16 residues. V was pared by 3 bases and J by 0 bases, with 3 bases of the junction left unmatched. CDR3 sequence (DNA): TGTGCCATCAGTGAATCGACAGGGGGCTCTGGAAACACCATATATTTT. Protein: CAISESTGGSGNTIYF.

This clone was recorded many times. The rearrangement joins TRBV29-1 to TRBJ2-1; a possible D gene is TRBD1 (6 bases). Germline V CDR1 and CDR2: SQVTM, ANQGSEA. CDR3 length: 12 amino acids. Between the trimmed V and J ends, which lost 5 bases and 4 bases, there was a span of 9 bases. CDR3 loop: CSVFRGYNEQFF. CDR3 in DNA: TGCAGCGTTTTTAGGGGGTACAATGAGCAGTTCTTC.

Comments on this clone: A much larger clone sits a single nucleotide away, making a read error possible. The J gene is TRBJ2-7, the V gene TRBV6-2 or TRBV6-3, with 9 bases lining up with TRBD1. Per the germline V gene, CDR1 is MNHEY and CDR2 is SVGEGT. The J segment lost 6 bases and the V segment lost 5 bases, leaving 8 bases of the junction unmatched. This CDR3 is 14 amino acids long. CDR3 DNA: TGTGCCAGCAGTCCCAGGACAGGGGCATGCGAGCAGTACTTC. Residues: CASSPRTGACEQYF.

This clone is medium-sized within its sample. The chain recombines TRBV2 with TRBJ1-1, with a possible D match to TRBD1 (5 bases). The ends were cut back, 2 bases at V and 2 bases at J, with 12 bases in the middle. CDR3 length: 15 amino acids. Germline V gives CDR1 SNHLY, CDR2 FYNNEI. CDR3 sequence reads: CASSEYEGSNTEAFF. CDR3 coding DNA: TGTGCCAGCAGTGAATATGAGGGGAGCAACACTGAAGCTTTCTTT. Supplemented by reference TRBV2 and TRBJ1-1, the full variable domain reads EPEVTQTPSHQVTQMGQEVILRCVPISNHLYFYWYRQILGQKVEFLVSFYNNEISEKSEIFDDQFSVERPDGSNFTLKIRSTKLEDSAMYFCASSEYEGSNTEAFFGQGTRLTVV.

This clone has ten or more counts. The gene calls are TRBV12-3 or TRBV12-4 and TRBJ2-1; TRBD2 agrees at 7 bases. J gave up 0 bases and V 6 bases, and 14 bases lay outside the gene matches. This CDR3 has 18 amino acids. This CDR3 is CASSGQSFGGSSYNEQFF. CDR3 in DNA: TGTGCCAGCAGCGGCCAATCTTTTGGCGGGAGCTCCTACAATGAGCAGTTCTTC.

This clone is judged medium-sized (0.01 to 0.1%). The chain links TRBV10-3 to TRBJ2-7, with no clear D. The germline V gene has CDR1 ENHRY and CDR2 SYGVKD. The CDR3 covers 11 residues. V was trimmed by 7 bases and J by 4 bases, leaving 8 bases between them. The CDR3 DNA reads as TGTGCCATCATGGGCAGTTACGAGCAGTACTTC. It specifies CAIMGSYEQYF.

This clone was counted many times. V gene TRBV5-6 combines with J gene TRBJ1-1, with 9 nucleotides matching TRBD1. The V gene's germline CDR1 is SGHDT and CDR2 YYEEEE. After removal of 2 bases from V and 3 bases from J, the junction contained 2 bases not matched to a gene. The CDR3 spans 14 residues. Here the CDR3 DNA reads TGTGCCAGCAGCTTAGGGACAGGGTACACTGAAGCTTTCTTT. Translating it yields CASSLGTGYTEAFF.

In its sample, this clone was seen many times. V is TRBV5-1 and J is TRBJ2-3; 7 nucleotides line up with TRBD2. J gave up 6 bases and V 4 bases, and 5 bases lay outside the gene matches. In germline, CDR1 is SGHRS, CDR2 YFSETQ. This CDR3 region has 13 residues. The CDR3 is CASSGGVWDTQYF. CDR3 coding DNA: TGCGCCAGCAGCGGGGGGGTGTGGGATACGCAGTATTTT.

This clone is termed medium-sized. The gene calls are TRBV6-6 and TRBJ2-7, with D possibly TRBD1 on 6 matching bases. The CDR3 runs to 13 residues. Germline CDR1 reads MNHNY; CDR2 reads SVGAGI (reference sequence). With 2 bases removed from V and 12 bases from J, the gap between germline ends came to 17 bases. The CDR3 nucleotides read TGTGCCAGCAGTTACGAACTCAGGACAGTGCCGTACTTC. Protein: CASSYELRTVPYF.

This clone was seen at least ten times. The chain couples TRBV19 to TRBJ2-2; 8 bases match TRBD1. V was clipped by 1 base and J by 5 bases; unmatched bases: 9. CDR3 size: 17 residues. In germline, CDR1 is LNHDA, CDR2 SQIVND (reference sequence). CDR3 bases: TGTGCCAGTAGTATAGGGGTCGGCAGGGGGCGAACCGGGGAGCTGTTTTTT. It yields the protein CASSIGVGRGRTGELFF.

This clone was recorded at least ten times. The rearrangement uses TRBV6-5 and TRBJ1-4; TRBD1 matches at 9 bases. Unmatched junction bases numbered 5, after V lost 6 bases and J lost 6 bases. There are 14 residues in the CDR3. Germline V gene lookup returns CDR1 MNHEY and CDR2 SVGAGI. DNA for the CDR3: TGTGCCAGCAGGGGGACAGGGAGGGATGAAAAACTGTTTTTT. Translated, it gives CASRGTGRDEKLFF.

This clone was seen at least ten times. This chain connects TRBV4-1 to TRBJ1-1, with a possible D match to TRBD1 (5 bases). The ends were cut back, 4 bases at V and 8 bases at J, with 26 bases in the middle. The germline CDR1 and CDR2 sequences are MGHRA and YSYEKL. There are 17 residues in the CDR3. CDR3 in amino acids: CASSPNLTPGRSGEAFF. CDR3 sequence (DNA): TGCGCCAGCAGCCCTAACTTGACTCCAGGGCGTTCTGGAGAAGCTTTCTTT.

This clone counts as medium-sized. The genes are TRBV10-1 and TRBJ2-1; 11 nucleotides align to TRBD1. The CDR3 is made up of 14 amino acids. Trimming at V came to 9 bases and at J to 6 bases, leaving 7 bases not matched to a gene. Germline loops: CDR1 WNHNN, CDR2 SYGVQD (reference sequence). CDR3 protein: CASSWTGGPNEQFF. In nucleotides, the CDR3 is TGCGCCAGTTCCTGGACAGGGGGCCCCAATGAGCAGTTCTTC.

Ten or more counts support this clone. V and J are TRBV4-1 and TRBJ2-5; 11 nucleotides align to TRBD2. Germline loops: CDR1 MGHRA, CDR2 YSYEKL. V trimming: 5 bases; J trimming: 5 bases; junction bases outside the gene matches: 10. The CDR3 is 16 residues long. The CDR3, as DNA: TGCGCCAGCAGCAACCAACTAGCGGGAGTAAGGGAGACCCAGTACTTC. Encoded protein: CASSNQLAGVRETQYF.